The entry below gives a single TCR beta chain sequence along with its context. The target antigen is unknown. Separate from the roughly 720-subject first cohort, the 120-subject validation cohort was the one that the donors belonged to. Germline V gives CDR1 SEHNR, CDR2 FQNEAQ (reference sequence). CDR3 length: 14 amino acids. Deletions cut 1 base from V and 0 bases from J, with 6 bases between. Produced via immunoSEQ multiplex PCR; TCRdb's table is partial and in-frame only. This sample has over 70,000 clones, with roughly 90% found just once. The data originate from a study of cytomegalovirus exposure and HLA in healthy donors. Study as a whole: Later analysis reported that the 110 or so validation repertoires shared the platform of the 650 to 700 first-cohort repertoires.

Notes on the study in general: 164 TCR beta chains were listed as cytomegalovirus-associated. Most TCRs appeared rarely, but some public TCRs recurred in many donors.

This chain connects TRBV7-9 to TRBJ1-1; D gene unclear. The clonotype comes from a woman aged 18 to 35 in good health and CMV-seropositive. Material for sequencing was PBMCs. The CDR3 here is CASSLGGLNTEAFF. The CDR3 coding sequence is TGTGCCAGCAGCTTAGGTGGGCTGAACACTGAAGCTTTCTTT.